Below, 23 T cell receptor beta chains from the same sample are listed, as sequenced in a study of human T cells and chemical hapten exposure (dated by TCRdb to the early 2020s). Library preparation employed RACE. This sample was sequenced with a NextSeq 500. Using fastp at Q25 and MiXCR, TCRdb reprocessed the public reads and kept productive beta chains. Entries that share a CDR3 protein sequence are merged under the most common genes and DNA. This sample lists 350,000 to 450,000 distinct CDR3 sequences; 5.1% were detected once. 2.5% to 3% of the sample goes to the ten largest clones. The meaning of the sample's time point label: pre-sensitization, week 0. The sample's treatment or condition label is to be understood as: therapeutic diphenylcyclopropenone sensitization with weekly scalp DPC. Specimen: whole blood, collected in connection with sensitization to the hapten diphenylcyclopropenone (DPC). The receptors come from a woman aged 45-59 years with alopecia areata. Some clones in this sample may be carry-over from other donors' samples.

This clonotype was recorded many times. The chain combines TRBV5-5 with TRBJ1-1; perhaps TRBD1 as D (6 bases). V gave up 2 bases and J gave up 10 bases, with 15 bases separating them. The CDR3 length is 13 residues. Germline CDR1 reads SGHKS; CDR2 reads YYEKEE (reference sequence). In DNA form, the CDR3 reads TGTGCCAGCAGCTTTGACAGTTTGGGGGCAGCTTTCTTT. Protein sequence: CASSFDSLGAAFF.

The rearrangement links TRBV12-3 or TRBV12-4 to TRBJ1-5, with D possibly matching TRBD1 (6 bases). The CDR3 runs to 14 residues. The V and J ends lost 2 bases and 8 bases respectively, with 13 bases between them. For the CDR3, the DNA is TGTGCCAGCAGTTTACATCAGGGGAAAGAGCCCCAGCATTTT. Protein: CASSLHQGKEPQHF.

V is TRBV27 and J is TRBJ2-7; 12 nucleotides line up with TRBD2. The germline gives CDR1 MNHEY, CDR2 SMNVEV (reference sequence). The CDR3 has 16 residues. V trimming: 5 bases; J trimming: 7 bases; junction bases outside the gene matches: 12. In nucleotides, the CDR3 is TGTGCCAGCAGTACTTCCGGACTAGCGGGATTGTGGGAGCAGTACTTC. Its protein product is CASSTSGLAGLWEQYF.

The genes are TRBV20-1 and TRBJ2-1; TRBD2 agrees at 14 bases. The CDR3 is 14 residues long. Trimming took 6 bases from V and 10 from J; bases not matched to a gene: 8. Germline lookup yields CDR1 DFQATT and CDR2 SNEGSKA (reference sequence). The CDR3 DNA reads as TGCAGTGCCCGGACTAGCGGGGGGCCCCAAGAGCAGTTCTTC. Its protein is CSARTSGGPQEQFF.

The table lists this clonotype with many counts. This chain links TRBV27 with TRBJ1-1; 8 positions match TRBD1. The J segment lost 3 bases and the V segment lost 2 bases, leaving 2 bases of the junction unmatched. The CDR3 is made up of 14 amino acids. Germline loops: CDR1 MNHEY, CDR2 SMNVEV (reference sequence). CDR3 sequence: CASSLQGADTEAFF. CDR3 DNA sequence: TGTGCCAGCAGTTTACAGGGGGCGGACACTGAAGCTTTCTTT.

This clonotype has at least ten counts. The chain links TRBV3-1 to TRBJ2-7; D might be TRBD1 (5 bases). Germline V lookup: CDR1 LGHDT, CDR2 YNNKEL (reference sequence). The CDR3 has 16 amino acids. Trimming shortened V by 1 base and J by 4 bases, and 17 bases separated the two germline ends. CDR3 coding DNA: TGTGCCAGCAGCCAAGGTGGGGTCGCACAGGCTTACGAGCAGTACTTC. It specifies CASSQGGVAQAYEQYF.

This clonotype was seen a handful of times. The chain employs TRBV20-1 and TRBJ1-6; D is unclear. V was cut by 5 bases and J by 0 bases, with 8 bases left in between. CDR1 and CDR2 (germline): DFQATT, SNEGSKA (reference sequence). The CDR3 is 14 amino acids. The DNA for the CDR3 is TGCAGTGCTGTGGGGAGCTCCTATAATTCACCCCTCCACTTT. Protein product: CSAVGSSYNSPLHF.

This clonotype was recorded at least ten times. The chain carries TRBV14 and TRBJ2-2; tentatively, D is TRBD1 (5 bases). V was trimmed by 1 base and J by 3 bases, leaving 6 bases between them. This CDR3 has 14 amino acids. Germline loops: CDR1 SGHDN, CDR2 FVKESK. The chain's CDR3 is CASSQAGYTGELFF. CDR3 DNA: TGTGCCAGCAGCCAAGCAGGGTACACCGGGGAGCTGTTTTTT.

This clonotype was seen at least ten times. The chain couples TRBV9 to TRBJ2-3; 8 nucleotides align to TRBD2. The CDR3 runs 20 residues. V gave up 4 bases and J gave up 0 bases; unmatched junction bases: 19. Germline CDR1 SGDLS, CDR2 YYNGEE. The CDR3 DNA is TGTGCCAGCAGCAAGAACCCAGGGCTAGCGGGTGCTCTTAGCACAGATACGCAGTATTTT. Translation: CASSKNPGLAGALSTDTQYF.

This clonotype came up a few times. The chain has TRBV29-1 and TRBJ1-2; D remains unclear. The germline gives CDR1 SQVTM, CDR2 ANQGSEA. The V and J ends lost 7 bases and 8 bases respectively, with 20 bases between them. The CDR3 covers 13 residues. The CDR3 region has the DNA TGCAGCGCCGAACTTGAGGGAATGAGGGGCTACACCTTC. Translated: CSAELEGMRGYTF.

The CDR3 bases are TGCGCCAGCAGCTTGCCACAGGGGGGGCGTGAAAAACTGTTTTTT. This codes for CASSLPQGGREKLFF. V gene TRBV5-1 combines with J gene TRBJ1-4, with 8 nucleotides matching TRBD1. The CDR3 runs 15 residues. Trimming removed 1 base from V and 7 bases from J; junction bases left unmatched: 6. The germline V gene encodes CDR1 SGHRS and CDR2 YFSETQ.

The rearrangement links TRBV13 to TRBJ2-7; 8 bases fit TRBD1. Germline V CDR1 and CDR2: PRHDT, FYEKMQ (reference sequence). With 4 bases clipped from V and 1 base from J, the junction kept 9 bases outside the gene matches. The CDR3 covers 16 residues. The DNA for the CDR3 is TGTGCCAGCAGCTCATCTGGACAGGGTTCGTCCTACGAGCAGTACTTC. Its translation is CASSSSGQGSSYEQYF.

This clonotype was detected only a few times. The gene calls are TRBV7-2 and TRBJ1-1; tentatively, D is TRBD1 (5 bases). With 2 bases removed from V and 2 bases from J, the gap between germline ends came to 12 bases. CDR3 length: 15 residues. Germline loops: CDR1 SGHTA, CDR2 FQGNSA. CDR3 sequence (DNA): TGTGCCAGCAGCTTAAAGGTCACAGGAAACACTGAAGCTTTCTTT. Its protein product is CASSLKVTGNTEAFF.

This clonotype came up a few times. The chain is built from TRBV24-1 and TRBJ1-1; possibly TRBD1 for D (5 bases). Germline lookup yields CDR1 KGHDR and CDR2 SFDVKD. The CDR3 has 12 residues. Trimming removed 3 bases at V and 5 bases at J, with 6 bases between. The CDR3 protein is CATSDKGTEAFF. The CDR3 DNA is TGTGCCACCAGTGATAAGGGGACTGAAGCTTTCTTT.

There are a few counts of this clonotype. The chain has TRBV12-3 or TRBV12-4 and TRBJ2-3; TRBD2 aligns across 7 bases. J lost 5 bases, V lost 11 bases, and 10 bases had no gene match. CDR3 size: 13 residues. The CDR3: CAGRAGVGDTQYF. CDR3 DNA sequence: TGTGCCGGGAGGGCGGGAGTAGGAGATACGCAGTATTTT.

This clonotype was detected only a few times. The chain employs TRBV6-2 or TRBV6-3 and TRBJ2-4, with D unresolved. V shed 2 bases and J shed 0 bases, with 14 bases lying between them. The CDR3 has 17 residues. CDR1 and CDR2 (germline): MNHEY, SVGEGT. The CDR3: CASSYRPTLLAKNIQYF. The CDR3 DNA follows: TGTGCCAGCAGTTACAGACCGACCCTGCTAGCCAAAAACATTCAGTACTTC.

This clonotype was observed at least ten times. The chain joins TRBV29-1 to TRBJ2-7; D possibly matches TRBD1 or TRBD2 (5 bases each). This CDR3 contains 12 residues. Germline CDR1 and CDR2: SQVTM and ANQGSEA. Between the trimmed V and J ends, which lost 7 bases and 6 bases, there was a span of 16 bases. The CDR3 DNA reads as TGCAGCGGTGTTTCGGGGACGGGCGAGCAGTACTTC. Protein: CSGVSGTGEQYF.

The CDR3, as DNA: TGTGCTAGTGGGCCAGGCTCTGGAAACACCATATATTTT. This codes for CASGPGSGNTIYF. J is TRBJ1-3 and V is TRBV12-5; D gene ambiguous. With 6 bases removed from V and 0 bases from J, the gap between germline ends came to 6 bases. Germline V lookup: CDR1 LGHNT, CDR2 FRNRAP. The CDR3 runs 13 residues.

In its sample, this clonotype was seen a few times. V usage is TRBV28 and J usage is TRBJ2-3, with 15 bases fitting TRBD2. The length of the CDR3 is 22 residues. Germline CDR1 MDHEN, CDR2 SYDVKM. With V trimmed by 7 bases and J by 0 bases, 20 bases remained unmatched. The CDR3 DNA sequence: TGTGCCAGCAATACGGGACTAGCGGGGGGCCCCTCCCTATTGCTTAGCACAGATACGCAGTATTTT. Amino acid sequence: CASNTGLAGGPSLLLSTDTQYF.

In this sample, this clonotype turned up many times. V gene TRBV21-1 combines with J gene TRBJ1-1; the table's TRBD1 call for D was not verified on the DNA. TRBV21-1 is noted as a pseudogene. The CDR3 consists of 14 residues. This CDR3 is CASSRDGGDTEAFF. CDR3 bases: TGTGCCAGCAGCAGGGACGGGGGGGACACTGAAGCTTTCTTT.

This chain uses TRBV29-1 with TRBJ1-1, with D possibly matching TRBD1 (5 bases). CDR3 length equals 13 residues. The V gene lost 5 bases and the J gene lost 0 bases, with 10 bases spanning the gap. CDR1 is SQVTM and CDR2 is ANQGSEA in the germline V gene. This CDR3 reads CSVREDMNTEAFF. The CDR3 bases are TGCAGCGTTAGAGAGGACATGAACACTGAAGCTTTCTTT.

The V gene is TRBV24-1, the J gene TRBJ1-1; D is undetermined. V was clipped by 5 bases and J by 4 bases, with 13 bases between them. Germline V gene lookup returns CDR1 KGHDR and CDR2 SFDVKD. There are 14 residues in the CDR3. The CDR3 DNA follows: TGTGCCACCAGTGCCCCGGGAAGGGCCACTGAAGCTTTCTTT. It specifies CATSAPGRATEAFF.

This clonotype was seen many times. The gene calls are TRBV6-5 and TRBJ2-4; the match to TRBD2 covers 10 bases. The CDR3 runs to 17 residues. CDR1 and CDR2 from the germline V gene are MNHEY and SVGAGI. Trimming cost V 3 bases and J 0 bases; bases outside gene matches: 5. CDR3 loop: CASSYALAGVAKNIQYF. DNA for the CDR3: TGTGCCAGCAGTTATGCTCTAGCGGGGGTAGCCAAAAACATTCAGTACTTC.